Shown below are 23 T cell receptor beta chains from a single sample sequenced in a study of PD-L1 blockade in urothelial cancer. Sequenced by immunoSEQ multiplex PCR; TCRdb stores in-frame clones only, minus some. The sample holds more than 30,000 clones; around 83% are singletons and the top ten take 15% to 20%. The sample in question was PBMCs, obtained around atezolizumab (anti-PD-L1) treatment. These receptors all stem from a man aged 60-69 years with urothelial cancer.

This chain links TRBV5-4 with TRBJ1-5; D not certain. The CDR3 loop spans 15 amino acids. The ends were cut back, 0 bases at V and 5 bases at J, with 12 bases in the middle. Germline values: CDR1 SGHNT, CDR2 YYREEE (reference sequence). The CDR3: CASSLDLQSDQPQHF. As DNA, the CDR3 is TGTGCCAGCAGCTTGGATCTTCAATCGGATCAGCCCCAGCATTTT.

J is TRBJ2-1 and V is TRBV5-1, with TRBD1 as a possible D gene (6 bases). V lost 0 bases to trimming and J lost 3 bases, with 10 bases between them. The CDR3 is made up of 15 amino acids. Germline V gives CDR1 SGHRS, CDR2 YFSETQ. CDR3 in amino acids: CASSLGVGGYNEQFF. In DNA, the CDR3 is TGCGCCAGCAGCTTGGGGGTAGGGGGCTACAATGAGCAGTTCTTC.

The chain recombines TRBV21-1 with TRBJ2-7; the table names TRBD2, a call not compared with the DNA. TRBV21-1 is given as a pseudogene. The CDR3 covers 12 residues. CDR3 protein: CASSARRGEQYF. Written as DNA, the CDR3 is TGTGCCAGCAGCGCTAGACGCGGCGAGCAGTACTTC.

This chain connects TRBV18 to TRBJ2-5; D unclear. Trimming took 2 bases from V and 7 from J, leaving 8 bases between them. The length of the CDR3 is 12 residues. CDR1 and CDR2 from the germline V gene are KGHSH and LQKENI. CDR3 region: CASSPISGTQYF. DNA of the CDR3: TGTGCCAGCTCACCAATTTCGGGGACCCAGTACTTC.

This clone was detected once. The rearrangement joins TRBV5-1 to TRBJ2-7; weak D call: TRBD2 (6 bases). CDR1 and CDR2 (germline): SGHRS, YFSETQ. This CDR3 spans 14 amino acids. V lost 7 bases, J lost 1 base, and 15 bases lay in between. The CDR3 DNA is TGCGCCAGCGGGAGAACCAGCGGGTCCTACGAGCAGTACTTC. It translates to CASGRTSGSYEQYF.

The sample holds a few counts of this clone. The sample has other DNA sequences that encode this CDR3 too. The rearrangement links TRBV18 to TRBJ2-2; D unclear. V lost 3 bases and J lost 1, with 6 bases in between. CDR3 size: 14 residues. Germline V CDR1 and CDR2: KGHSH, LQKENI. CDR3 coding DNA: TGTGCCAGCTCACCTGGGCAGAACACCGGGGAGCTGTTTTTT. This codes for CASSPGQNTGELFF.

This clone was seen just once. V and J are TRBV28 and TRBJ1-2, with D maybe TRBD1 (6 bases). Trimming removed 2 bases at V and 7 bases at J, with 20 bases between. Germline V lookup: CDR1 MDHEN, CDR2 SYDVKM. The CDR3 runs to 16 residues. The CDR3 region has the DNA TGTGCCAGCAGTTTAAACACAGGGAATGAGCTTGGTGGCTACACCTTC. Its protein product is CASSLNTGNELGGYTF.

DNA of the CDR3: TGTGCAAGTCGCTTAGTATGTCTTTGCCCCAGGGTCCCCGATACGCAGTATTTT. Its protein product is CASRLVCLCPRVPDTQYF. The rearrangement uses TRBV12-2 and TRBJ2-3; the D call TRBD1 from the table was never checked on the DNA. TRBV12-2 is a documented pseudogene. CDR3 length equals 18 residues.

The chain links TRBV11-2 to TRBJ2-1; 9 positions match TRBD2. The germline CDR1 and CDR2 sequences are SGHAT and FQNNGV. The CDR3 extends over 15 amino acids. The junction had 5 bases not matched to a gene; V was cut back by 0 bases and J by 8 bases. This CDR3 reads CASSLEGGGAYEQFF. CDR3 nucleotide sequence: TGTGCCAGCAGCTTAGAGGGCGGGGGGGCCTATGAGCAGTTCTTC.

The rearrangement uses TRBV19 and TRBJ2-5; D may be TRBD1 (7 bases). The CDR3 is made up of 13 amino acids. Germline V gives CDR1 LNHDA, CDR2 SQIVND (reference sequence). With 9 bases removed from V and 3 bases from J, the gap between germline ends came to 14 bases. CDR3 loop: CASTDREEETQYF. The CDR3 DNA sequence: TGTGCCAGCACCGACAGGGAGGAAGAGACCCAGTACTTC. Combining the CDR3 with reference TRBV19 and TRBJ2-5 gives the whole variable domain DGGITQSPKYLFRKEGQNVTLSCEQNLNHDAMYWYRQDPGQGLRLIYYSQIVNDFQKGDIAEGYSVSREKKESFPLTVTSAQKNPTAFYLCASTDREEETQYFGPGTRLLVL.

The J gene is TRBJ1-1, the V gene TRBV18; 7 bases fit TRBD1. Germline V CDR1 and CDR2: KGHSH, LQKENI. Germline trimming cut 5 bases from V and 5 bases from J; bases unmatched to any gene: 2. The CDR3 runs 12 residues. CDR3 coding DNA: TGTGCCAGCTCAGAGACAGGGACTGAAGCTTTCTTT. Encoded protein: CASSETGTEAFF.

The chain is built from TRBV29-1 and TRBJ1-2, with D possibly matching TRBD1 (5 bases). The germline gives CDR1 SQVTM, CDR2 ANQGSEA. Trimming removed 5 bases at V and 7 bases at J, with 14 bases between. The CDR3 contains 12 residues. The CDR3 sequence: CSVNQDGGGYTF. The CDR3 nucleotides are TGCAGCGTTAACCAGGACGGGGGTGGCTACACCTTC.

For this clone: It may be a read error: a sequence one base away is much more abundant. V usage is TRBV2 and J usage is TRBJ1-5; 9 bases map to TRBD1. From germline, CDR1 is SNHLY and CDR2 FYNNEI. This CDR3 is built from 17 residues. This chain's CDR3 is CAGRGPGQGASNQPQHF. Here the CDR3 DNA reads TGTGCCGGCAGGGGACCGGGACAGGGTGCTAGCAATCAGCCCCAGCATTTT.

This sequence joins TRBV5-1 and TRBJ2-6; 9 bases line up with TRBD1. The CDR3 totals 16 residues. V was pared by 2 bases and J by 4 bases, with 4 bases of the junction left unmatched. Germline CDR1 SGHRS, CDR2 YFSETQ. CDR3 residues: CASSLTGGEGANVLTF. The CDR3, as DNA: TGCGCCAGCAGCTTAACAGGGGGCGAGGGGGCCAACGTCCTGACTTTC.

CDR3 nucleotides: TGTGCCAGCAGCTTGGGGGACAGGAGCAATCAGCCCCAGCATTTT. Translating gives CASSLGDRSNQPQHF. The rearrangement joins TRBV5-6 to TRBJ1-5; 8 bases line up with TRBD1. The germline V gene has CDR1 SGHDT and CDR2 YYEEEE. The CDR3 has 15 amino acids. Germline trimming cut 0 bases from V and 1 base from J; bases unmatched to any gene: 0.

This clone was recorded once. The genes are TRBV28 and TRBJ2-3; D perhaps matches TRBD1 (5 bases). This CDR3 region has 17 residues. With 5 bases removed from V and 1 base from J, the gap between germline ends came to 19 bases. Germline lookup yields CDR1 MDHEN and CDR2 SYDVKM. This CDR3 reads CASSGAFRTSRTDTQYF. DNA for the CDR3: TGTGCCAGCAGTGGAGCGTTTAGGACAAGCCGCACAGATACGCAGTATTTT.

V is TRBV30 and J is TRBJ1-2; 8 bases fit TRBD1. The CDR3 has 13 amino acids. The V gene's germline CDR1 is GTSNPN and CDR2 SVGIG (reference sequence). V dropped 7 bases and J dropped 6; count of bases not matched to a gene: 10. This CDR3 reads CASGTGLGDGYTF. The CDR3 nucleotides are TGTGCCTCCGGGACAGGTCTTGGGGATGGCTACACCTTC. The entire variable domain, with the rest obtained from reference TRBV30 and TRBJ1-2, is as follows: SQTIHQWPATLVQPVGSPLSLECTVEGTSNPNLYWYRQAAGRGLQLLFYSVGIGQISSEVPQNLSASRPQDRQFILSSKKLLLSDSGFYLCASGTGLGDGYTFGSGTRLTVV.

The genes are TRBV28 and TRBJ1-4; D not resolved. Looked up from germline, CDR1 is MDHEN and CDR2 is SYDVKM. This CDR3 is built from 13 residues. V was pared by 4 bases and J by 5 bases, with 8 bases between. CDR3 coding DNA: TGTGCCAGCAGTTCGAGGTTAAATGAAAAACTGTTTTTT. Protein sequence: CASSSRLNEKLFF.

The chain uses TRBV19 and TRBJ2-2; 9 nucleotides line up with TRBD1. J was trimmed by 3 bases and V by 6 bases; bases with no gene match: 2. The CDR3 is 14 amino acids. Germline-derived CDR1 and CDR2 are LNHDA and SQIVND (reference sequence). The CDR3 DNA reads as TGTGCCAGTAGGCGGGACAGGGACACCGGGGAGCTGTTTTTT. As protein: CASRRDRDTGELFF.

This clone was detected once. The chain's CDR3 is CASSVDQTDTQYF. In nucleotides, the CDR3 is TGTGCCAGCAGCGTAGACCAGACAGATACGCAGTATTTT. The chain employs TRBV9 and TRBJ2-3, with unresolved D. The germline V gene encodes CDR1 SGDLS and CDR2 YYNGEE. CDR3 length: 13 amino acids. With 0 bases removed from V and 3 bases from J, the gap between germline ends came to 5 bases.

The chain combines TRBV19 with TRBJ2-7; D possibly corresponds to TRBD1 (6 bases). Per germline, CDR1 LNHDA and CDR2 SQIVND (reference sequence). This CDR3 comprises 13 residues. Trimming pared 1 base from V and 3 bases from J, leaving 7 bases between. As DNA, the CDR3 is TGTGCCAGTAGTATAGGGACAGACTACGAGCAGTACTTC. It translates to CASSIGTDYEQYF. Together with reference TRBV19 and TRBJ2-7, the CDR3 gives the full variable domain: DGGITQSPKYLFRKEGQNVTLSCEQNLNHDAMYWYRQDPGQGLRLIYYSQIVNDFQKGDIAEGYSVSREKKESFPLTVTSAQKNPTAFYLCASSIGTDYEQYFGPGTRLTVT.

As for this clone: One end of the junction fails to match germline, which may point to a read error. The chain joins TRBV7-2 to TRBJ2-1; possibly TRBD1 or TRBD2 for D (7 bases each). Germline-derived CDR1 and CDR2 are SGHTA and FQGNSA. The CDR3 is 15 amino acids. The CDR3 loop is CASSLGRGPYNEQFF. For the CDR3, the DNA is TGTGCCAGCAGTTTAGGGAGGGGGCCCTACAATGAGCAGTTCTTC.

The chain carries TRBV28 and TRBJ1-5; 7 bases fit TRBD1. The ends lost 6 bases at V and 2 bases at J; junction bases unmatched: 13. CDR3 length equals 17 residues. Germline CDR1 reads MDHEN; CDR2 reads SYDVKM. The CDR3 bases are TGTGCCAGCAGAGACAGGGCCGAATCCGTGGGCAATCAGCCCCAGCATTTT. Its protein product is CASRDRAESVGNQPQHF.